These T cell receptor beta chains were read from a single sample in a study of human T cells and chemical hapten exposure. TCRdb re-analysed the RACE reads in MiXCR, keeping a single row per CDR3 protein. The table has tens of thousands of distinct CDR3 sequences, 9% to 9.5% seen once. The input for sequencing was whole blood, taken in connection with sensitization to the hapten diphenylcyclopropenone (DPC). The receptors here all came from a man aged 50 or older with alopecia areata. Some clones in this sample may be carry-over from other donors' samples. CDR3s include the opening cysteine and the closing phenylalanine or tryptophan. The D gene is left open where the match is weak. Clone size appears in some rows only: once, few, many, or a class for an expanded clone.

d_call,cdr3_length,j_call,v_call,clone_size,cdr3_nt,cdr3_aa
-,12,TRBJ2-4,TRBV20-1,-,TGCAGTGCTAGCCGAGGGTCAAACATTCAGTACTTC,CSASRGSNIQYF
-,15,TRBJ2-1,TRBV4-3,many,TGCGCCAGCAGCCAAGAGGGCGCGTCGGCGGGTGAGCAGTTCTTC,CASSQEGASAGEQFF
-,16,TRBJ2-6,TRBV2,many,TGTGCCAGCAGTGATGTAACTTTCTCTGGGGCCAACGTCCTGACTTTC,CASSDVTFSGANVLTF
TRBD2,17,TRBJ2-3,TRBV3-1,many,TGTGCCAGCAGCCAAATTATTAGCGGGAGTCAGGGAGATACGCAGTATTTT,CASSQIISGSQGDTQYF
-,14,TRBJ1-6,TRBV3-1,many,TGTGCCAGCAGCCAAGAGAACAGTAATTCACCCCTCCACTTT,CASSQENSNSPLHF
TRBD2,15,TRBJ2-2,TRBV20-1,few,TGCAGTACTACTCGACTAGCGGGAGGGGCCGGGGAGCTGTTTTTT,CSTTRLAGGAGELFF
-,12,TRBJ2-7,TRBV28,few,TGTGCCAGCAGTGGGACGAACTACGAGCAGTACTTC,CASSGTNYEQYF
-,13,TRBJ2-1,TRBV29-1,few,TGCAGCGGGTACTTGTCCCCCTACAATGAGCAGTTCTTC,CSGYLSPYNEQFF
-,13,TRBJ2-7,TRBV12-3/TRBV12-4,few,TGTGCCAGCGCCGTCGGGAGTCTGAACGAGCAGTACTTC,CASAVGSLNEQYF
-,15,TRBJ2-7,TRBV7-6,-,TGTGCCAGCAGCTTAGTCCCCGGGGCGGGGAACGAGCAGTACTTC,CASSLVPGAGNEQYF
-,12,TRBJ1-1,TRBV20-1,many,TGCAGTGCTAGAGGGGGGAACACTGAAGCTTTCTTT,CSARGGNTEAFF
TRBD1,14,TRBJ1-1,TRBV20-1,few,TGCAGTGCAAGGACAGGGAGGTTGGCCACTGAAGCTTTCTTT,CSARTGRLATEAFF
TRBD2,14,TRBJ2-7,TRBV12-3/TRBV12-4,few,TGTGCCAGCAGACTAGCGGGAGGGTCCTACGAGCAGTACTTC,CASRLAGGSYEQYF
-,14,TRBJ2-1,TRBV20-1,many,TGCAGTGCTAGAGATAGCGTAAGAAACAATGAGCAGTTCTTC,CSARDSVRNNEQFF
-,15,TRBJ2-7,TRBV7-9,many,TGTGCCAGCAGCTCCCAGGTCGCTAGCATAGCCGAGCAGTACTTC,CASSSQVASIAEQYF
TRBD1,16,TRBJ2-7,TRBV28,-,TGTGCCAGCAGCGCCACCGGGACAGGGGTCAGGTACGAGCAGTACTTC,CASSATGTGVRYEQYF
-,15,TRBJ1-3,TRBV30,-,TGTGCCTGGACCTGGGACCGCAGCTCTGGAAACACCATATATTTT,CAWTWDRSSGNTIYF
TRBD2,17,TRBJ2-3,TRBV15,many,TGTGCCACCAGCAGAGATCGGCAGGGGGGACTGACTAGCGGCTACCCTTTT,CATSRDRQGGLTSGYPF
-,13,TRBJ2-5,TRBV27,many,TGTGCCAGCAGTTTAAGGGAGGCAGAGACCCAGTACTTC,CASSLREAETQYF
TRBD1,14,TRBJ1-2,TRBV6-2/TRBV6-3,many,TGTGCCAGCAGTTCACGGGGACAGGCCTATGGCTACACCTTC,CASSSRGQAYGYTF
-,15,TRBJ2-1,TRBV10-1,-,TGCGCCAACAGTGAGCTGCCGGGGGGCGAGAATGAGCAGTTCTTC,CANSELPGGENEQFF
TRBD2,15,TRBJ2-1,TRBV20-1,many,TGCAGTGCTAGGGAGACGGGACTACGCTTAAATGAGCAGTTCTTC,CSARETGLRLNEQFF
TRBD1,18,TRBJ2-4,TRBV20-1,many,TGCAGTGCTAGAGGGATTTTGGGGACAGGGGAAATCAAAAACATTCAGTACTTC,CSARGILGTGEIKNIQYF
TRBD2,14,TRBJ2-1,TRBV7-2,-,TGTGCCAGCAGCCGCGGGAGTTCCTACAATGAGCAGTTCTTC,CASSRGSSYNEQFF
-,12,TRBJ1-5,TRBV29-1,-,TGCAGCGTTGCGGAGGGAGTTCAGCCCCAGCATTTT,CSVAEGVQPQHF
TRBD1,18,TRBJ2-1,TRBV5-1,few,TGCGCCAGCAGCTCCGGGACAGGGATGCGGAGCTCCTACAATGAGCATTTCTTC,CASSSGTGMRSSYNEHFF
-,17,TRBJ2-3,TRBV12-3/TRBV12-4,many,TGTGCCAGCAGCCCTCCCCGGGAGCCGGGAGCTGGAGATACGCAGTATTTT,CASSPPREPGAGDTQYF
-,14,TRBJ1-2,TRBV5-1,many,TGCGCCAGCAGCTTGGCCGGGCCCAATAATGGCTACACCTTC,CASSLAGPNNGYTF
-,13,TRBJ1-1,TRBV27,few,TGTGCCAGCAGTTTAGCGGGGGCGCCTGAAGTTTTCTTT,CASSLAGAPEVFF
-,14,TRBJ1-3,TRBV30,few,TGTGCCTGGAGTCCGGGGATCTCTGGAAACACCATATATTTT,CAWSPGISGNTIYF
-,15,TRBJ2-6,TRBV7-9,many,TGTGCCAGCAGCTTTGCTCGCTCTGGGGCCAACGTCCTGACTTTC,CASSFARSGANVLTF
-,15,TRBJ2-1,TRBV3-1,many,TGTGCCAGCAGCGCCCCGGACATCCCCTACAATGAGCAGTTCTTC,CASSAPDIPYNEQFF
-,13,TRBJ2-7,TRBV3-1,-,TGTGCCAGCAGTACAGCAAGTAACTACGAGCAGTACTTC,CASSTASNYEQYF
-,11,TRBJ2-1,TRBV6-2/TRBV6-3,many,TGTGCCAGCAGTTACTTGCTTGATACGTTCTTC,CASSYLLDTFF
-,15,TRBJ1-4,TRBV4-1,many,TGCGCCAGCAGCCCCCAGGCGCAGGGGAGGGAAAAACTGTTTTTT,CASSPQAQGREKLFF
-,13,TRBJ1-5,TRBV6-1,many,TGTGCCAGCAGCACGACAGGCGGGCAGCCCCAGCATTTT,CASSTTGGQPQHF
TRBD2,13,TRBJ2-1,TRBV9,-,TGTGCCAGCAGCGTAGGTAATAGCGGGAGGACGTTCTTC,CASSVGNSGRTFF
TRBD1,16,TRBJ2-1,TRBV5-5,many,TGTGCCAGCAGCTTGCTTCTGCAGGGGGCTAGAAATGAGCAGTTCTTC,CASSLLLQGARNEQFF
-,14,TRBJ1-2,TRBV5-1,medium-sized,TGCGCCAGCAGCTTGGTGGGTAGGAGCGATGGCTACACCTTC,CASSLVGRSDGYTF
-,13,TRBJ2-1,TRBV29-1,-,TGCAGCGTTGAGAGTGGGACCTCCAATGAGCAGTTCTTC,CSVESGTSNEQFF
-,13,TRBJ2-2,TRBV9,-,TGTGCCAGCAGCGGGCAGAGCACCGGGGAGCTGTTTTTT,CASSGQSTGELFF
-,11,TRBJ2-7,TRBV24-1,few,TGTGCCACCCCTCAGCCAGCGGAGCAGTACTTC,CATPQPAEQYF
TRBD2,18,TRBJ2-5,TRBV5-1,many,TGCGCCAGCGCAAGTACCGGGACTAGCGGGATCTCCGGCGAGACCCAGTACTTC,CASASTGTSGISGETQYF
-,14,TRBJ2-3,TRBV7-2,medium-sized,TGTGCCAGCAGCCGGGACTCCCCAGCAGATACGCAGTATTTT,CASSRDSPADTQYF
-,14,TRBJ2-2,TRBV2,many,TGTGCCAGCAGTGAATTGAGATCGACCGGGGAGCTGTTTTTT,CASSELRSTGELFF
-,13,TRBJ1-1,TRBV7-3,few,TGTGCCAGCAGCCCCAACCCCGTAGGGGCAGCTTTCTTT,CASSPNPVGAAFF
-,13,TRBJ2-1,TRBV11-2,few,TGTGCCAGCAGCTCGGACCAGGGCAATGAACAGTTCTTC,CASSSDQGNEQFF
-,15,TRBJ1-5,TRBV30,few,TGTGCCTGGAGCGCCGGTCCTTTAAGCAATCAGCCCCAGCATTTT,CAWSAGPLSNQPQHF
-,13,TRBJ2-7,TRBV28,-,TGTGCCAGCAGTTTCGGGGGAACCTACGAGCAGTACTTC,CASSFGGTYEQYF
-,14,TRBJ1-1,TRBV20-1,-,TGCAGTGCTAGAGATTCCAGAAAGGGTAATGAAGCTTTCTTT,CSARDSRKGNEAFF
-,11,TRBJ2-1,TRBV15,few,TGTGCCACCAGCGTACACAATGAGCAGTTCTTC,CATSVHNEQFF